This T cell receptor beta chain emerged from a study of cytomegalovirus exposure and HLA in healthy donors. In regard to this clone: Its antigen is unknown.

V gave up 5 bases and J gave up 4 bases, with 21 bases separating them. Germline-derived CDR1 and CDR2 are SGHTS and YDEGEE. This CDR3 spans 16 amino acids. Sequenced by immunoSEQ multiplex PCR; TCRdb stores in-frame clones only, minus some. The sample holds around 230,000 clones, around 85% seen once. Study results and caveats: Published work reported that the classifier diagnosed cytomegalovirus status with high specificity and sensitivity. Across donors, most TCRs were seen rarely, yet some public ones were widespread. A later analysis found first-cohort TCR clusters tended to co-occur in the approximately 120 validation repertoires. Through in vitro validation, a few CMV-associated chains were shown to be specific for CMV antigens.

Sequencing used PBMCs. The V gene is TRBV5-8, the J gene TRBJ1-2; D gene unclear. The TCR originated in a woman under 40 in good health and CMV-seropositive. The CDR3 nucleotides read TGTGCCAGCAGAAAAAGGAGTATAGGAGCTGCCTATGGCTACACCTTC. This gives the protein CASRKRSIGAAYGYTF.